The 23 T cell receptor beta chains below were found in one sample sequenced in a study of beta chain features in type 1 diabetes. Their antigens remain unidentified. Overall study findings and caveats: All four CD4+ subsets from Type 1 diabetes patients carried moderately but significantly shorter TCRB CDR3s.

All of the isolated RNA was reverse transcribed, so expressed TCRB transcripts were sequenced. TCRdb's copy holds only in-frame clones and misses some; the assay was immunoSEQ multiplex PCR. The sample includes 150,000 to 190,000 clones, 10% of them seen just once. The source material was central memory CD4+ T cells from blood. These receptors came from a man aged 25-40 years with type 1 diabetes.

The chain employs TRBV9 and TRBJ2-6, with D perhaps matching TRBD1 (6 bases). Trimming took off 0 bases at V and 5 bases at J, with 9 bases between the two ends. This CDR3 comprises 15 residues. CDR1 SGDLS and CDR2 YYNGEE come from the germline V gene. The CDR3 nucleotides are TGTGCCAGCAGCGTAGCAGGGGTGAGGGCCAACGTCCTGACTTTC. Translation gives CASSVAGVRANVLTF.

This clone has ten or more counts. The chain is built from TRBV6-6 and TRBJ2-7; TRBD1 might be the D (5 bases). This CDR3 contains 15 residues. The V and J ends lost 0 bases and 6 bases respectively, with 15 bases between them. The germline V gene encodes CDR1 MNHNY and CDR2 SVGAGI (reference sequence). CDR3 DNA: TGTGCCAGCAGTTACTCGAGGAGCAGGGCGGCCGAGCAGTACTTC. Its translation: CASSYSRSRAAEQYF.

The chain links TRBV10-3 to TRBJ2-1, with no clear D. Germline CDR1 and CDR2: ENHRY and SYGVKD. V was cut by 1 base and J by 4 bases, with 5 bases left in between. The CDR3 covers 13 residues. The CDR3 loop is CAISEFTYNEQFF. CDR3 sequence (DNA): TGTGCCATCAGTGAGTTCACTTACAATGAGCAGTTCTTC.

This chain links TRBV2 with TRBJ2-7; D call uncertain. This CDR3 has 12 amino acids. Germline CDR1 is SNHLY and CDR2 is FYNNEI. Trimming stripped 2 bases from V and 5 bases from J, with 7 bases between. The CDR3 DNA reads as TGTGCCAGCAGTGAAATCTTTGACGAGCAGTACTTC. As protein: CASSEIFDEQYF.

The V call is TRBV5-5, the J call TRBJ1-2; TRBD1 aligns across 10 bases. The CDR3 is 15 residues long. V trimming: 2 bases; J trimming: 3 bases; junction bases outside the gene matches: 4. Germline CDR1 and CDR2: SGHKS and YYEKEE (reference sequence). The DNA of the CDR3 is TGTGCCAGCAGCTTCGACAGGGGGCAGGACTATGGCTACACCTTC. This sequence encodes CASSFDRGQDYGYTF.

This clone was counted between two and nine times. This chain links TRBV11-2 with TRBJ2-3; tentative D call: TRBD1 (6 bases). Germline lookup yields CDR1 SGHAT and CDR2 FQNNGV. The CDR3 contains 15 residues. V lost 3 bases, J lost 0 bases, and 10 bases lay in between. The CDR3 nucleotides are TGTGCCAGCAGCTTGCAGGGGTTCAGCACAGATACGCAGTATTTT. It codes for CASSLQGFSTDTQYF.

The rearrangement uses TRBV28 and TRBJ1-2; no definite D call. CDR1 is MDHEN and CDR2 is SYDVKM in the germline V gene. This CDR3 contains 13 residues. With 2 bases removed from V and 8 bases from J, the gap between germline ends came to 12 bases. The CDR3 DNA is TGTGCCAGCAGTTTACCACGGCCGGAGGGCTACACCTTC. Translated: CASSLPRPEGYTF.

The J gene is TRBJ1-2, the V gene TRBV5-4; D may be TRBD1 (6 bases). CDR1 and CDR2 from the germline V gene are SGHNT and YYREEE (reference sequence). V gave up 4 bases and J gave up 4 bases, with 14 bases separating them. The CDR3 loop spans 14 amino acids. The CDR3: CASSPGTTSYGYTF. CDR3 in DNA: TGTGCCAGCAGCCCCGGGACAACAAGCTATGGCTACACCTTC.

The J gene is TRBJ2-1, the V gene TRBV30; the D is unclear. Germline V lookup: CDR1 GTSNPN, CDR2 SVGIG (reference sequence). This CDR3 comprises 12 residues. The ends were cut back, 1 base at V and 10 bases at J, with 11 bases in the middle. The CDR3 bases are TGTGCCTGGAGTGGGGCGTCGAAGGAGCAGTTCTTC. Protein product: CAWSGASKEQFF.

A few counts support this clone. This rearrangement joins TRBV5-1 to TRBJ2-1; tentative D call: TRBD2 (5 bases). CDR1 and CDR2 (germline): SGHRS, YFSETQ. This CDR3 spans 13 amino acids. The V and J ends lost 5 bases and 5 bases respectively, with 11 bases between them. CDR3: CASSRTGHNEQFF. The CDR3 DNA reads TGCGCCAGCAGTCGGACTGGTCACAATGAGCAGTTCTTC.

Only a few counts were recorded for this clone. The rearrangement links TRBV30 to TRBJ2-7; 10 bases align to TRBD2. The CDR3 has 17 residues. Germline lookup yields CDR1 GTSNPN and CDR2 SVGIG (reference sequence). The junction had 12 bases not matched to a gene; V was cut back by 0 bases and J by 4 bases. The CDR3: CAWSVAGLAMVGYEQYF. The CDR3 DNA is TGTGCCTGGAGTGTAGCGGGACTAGCGATGGTTGGGTACGAGCAGTACTTC.

The sample holds a few counts of this clone. The gene calls are TRBV29-1 and TRBJ1-1, with D unresolved. CDR1 and CDR2 from the germline V gene are SQVTM and ANQGSEA. The CDR3 spans 13 residues. Trimming pared 3 bases from V and 0 bases from J, leaving 8 bases between. CDR3 sequence reads: CSVDPGMNTEAFF. CDR3 nucleotide sequence: TGCAGCGTTGATCCGGGGATGAACACTGAAGCTTTCTTT.

This chain links TRBV14 with TRBJ2-5; D is uncertain. The CDR3 runs to 11 residues. V was shortened by 2 bases and J by 6 bases, with 4 bases between the two germline ends. The V gene's germline CDR1 is SGHDN and CDR2 FVKESK. This CDR3 is CASSQSQTQYF. CDR3 in DNA: TGTGCCAGCAGCCAATCTCAGACCCAGTACTTC. The full variable domain, with the rest looked up from reference TRBV14 and TRBJ2-5, is EAGVTQFPSHSVIEKGQTVTLRCDPISGHDNLYWYRRVMGKEIKFLLHFVKESKQDESGMPNNRFLAERTGGTYSTLKVQPAELEDSGVYFCASSQSQTQYFGPGTRLLVL.

The CDR3 DNA sequence: TGCGCCAGCAGCCTAAATCAGGATCAGCCCCAGCATTTT. It is translated as CASSLNQDQPQHF. The chain recombines TRBV5-1 with TRBJ1-5; D is undetermined. V was clipped by 4 bases and J by 5 bases, with 10 bases between them. There are 13 residues in the CDR3. The V gene's germline CDR1 is SGHRS and CDR2 YFSETQ.

This clone has just a few counts. One end of the junction fails to match germline, which may point to a read error. The V and J genes are TRBV7-7 and TRBJ2-1; 8 nucleotides agree with TRBD2. CDR1 and CDR2 from the germline V gene are SSHAT and FNYEAQ (reference sequence). This CDR3 is built from 17 residues. CDR3 loop: CASSLGTSGVKGNEQFF. The CDR3 nucleotides read TGTGCTAGCAGCTTAGGTACTAGCGGAGTAAAGGGGAATGAGCAGTTCTTC.

V gene TRBV18 combines with J gene TRBJ2-4; 9 bases align to TRBD1. The V segment lost 2 bases and the J segment 6 bases; nucleotides outside the gene matches: 8. Germline V gene data show CDR1 as KGHSH and CDR2 as LQKENI. This CDR3 spans 16 amino acids. The CDR3 protein is CASSPYRDRETNIQYF. CDR3 sequence (DNA): TGTGCCAGCTCACCATACCGGGACAGGGAAACAAACATTCAGTACTTC.

The chain couples TRBV15 to TRBJ2-3, with TRBD2 identical over 7 bases. The trim removed 1 base at V and 3 bases at J, leaving 1 base unmatched. This CDR3 region has 14 residues. CDR1 is LNHNV and CDR2 is YYDKDF in the germline V gene (reference sequence). CDR3 residues: CATSRAAGTDTQYF. In DNA form, the CDR3 reads TGTGCCACCAGCAGAGCAGCGGGAACAGATACGCAGTATTTT.

This chain uses TRBV6-5 with TRBJ1-5, with 8 bases fitting TRBD1. CDR3 length equals 15 residues. Germline V gene sequence: CDR1 MNHEY, CDR2 SVGAGI. V dropped 6 bases and J dropped 5; count of bases not matched to a gene: 9. This CDR3 is CASRLDREVYQPQHF. CDR3 nucleotide sequence: TGTGCCAGCAGGTTGGACAGGGAAGTATATCAGCCCCAGCATTTT.

This chain connects TRBV27 to TRBJ2-1; 7 nucleotides match TRBD1. V shed 2 bases, J shed 1 base, and the junction held 5 bases outside the gene matches. Germline values: CDR1 MNHEY, CDR2 SMNVEV (reference sequence). The CDR3 has 16 amino acids. For the CDR3, the DNA is TGTGCCAGCAGTTTACGGAGACAGGGATCCTACAATGAGCAGTTCTTC. Its protein product is CASSLRRQGSYNEQFF.

The table lists this clone with a few counts. The rearrangement joins TRBV5-4 to TRBJ2-3, with D possibly matching TRBD2 (6 bases). The CDR3 totals 16 residues. Germline V CDR1 and CDR2: SGHNT, YYREEE (reference sequence). V gave up 0 bases and J gave up 0 bases, with 11 bases separating them. The CDR3 reads CASSLGTIRSTDTQYF. The DNA for the CDR3 is TGTGCCAGCAGCTTGGGGACTATACGGAGCACAGATACGCAGTATTTT.

The chain carries TRBV5-1 and TRBJ2-1; 10 positions match TRBD2. This CDR3 region has 16 residues. Trimming took 1 base from V and 4 from J; bases not matched to a gene: 5. Germline assignment: CDR1 SGHRS and CDR2 YFSETQ. The CDR3 spells CASSLHSGRQYNEQFF. CDR3 coding DNA: TGCGCCAGCAGCTTGCATAGCGGGAGGCAGTACAATGAGCAGTTCTTC.

This clone was seen a handful of times. The chain combines TRBV30 with TRBJ2-3, with 10 bases that match TRBD2. Losses at the gene ends were 2 bases for V and 11 bases for J; bases not matched to a gene: 10. CDR1 GTSNPN and CDR2 SVGIG come from the germline V gene (reference sequence). The CDR3 spans 14 residues. The CDR3 DNA reads TGTGCCTGGAGTCCATCGGCTAGCGGGAGCGTGCAGTATTTT. Its translation is CAWSPSASGSVQYF. The variable domain in full, with the rest retrieved from reference TRBV30 and TRBJ2-3, is SQTIHQWPATLVQPVGSPLSLECTVEGTSNPNLYWYRQAAGRGLQLLFYSVGIGQISSEVPQNLSASRPQDRQFILSSKKLLLSDSGFYLCAWSPSASGSVQYFGPGTRLTVL.

V gene TRBV7-9 combines with J gene TRBJ1-1; D gene uncertain. Per germline, CDR1 SEHNR and CDR2 FQNEAQ (reference sequence). Trimming shortened V by 1 base and J by 3 bases, and 9 bases separated the two germline ends. This CDR3 is 14 amino acids long. CDR3 nucleotide sequence: TGTGCCAGCAGCTTAGTGGGCTACGACACTGAAGCTTTCTTT. Residues: CASSLVGYDTEAFF.